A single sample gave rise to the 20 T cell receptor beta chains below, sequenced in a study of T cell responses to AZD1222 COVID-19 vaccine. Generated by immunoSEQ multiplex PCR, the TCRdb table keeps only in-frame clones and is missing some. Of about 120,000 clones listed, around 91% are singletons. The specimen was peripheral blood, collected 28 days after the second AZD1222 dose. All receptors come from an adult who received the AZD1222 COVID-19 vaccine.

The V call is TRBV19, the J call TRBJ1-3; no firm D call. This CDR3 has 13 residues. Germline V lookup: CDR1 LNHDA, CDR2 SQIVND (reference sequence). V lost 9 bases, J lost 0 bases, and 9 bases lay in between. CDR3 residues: CASLGFSGNTIYF. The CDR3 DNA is TGTGCCAGCCTGGGGTTCTCTGGAAACACCATATATTTT.

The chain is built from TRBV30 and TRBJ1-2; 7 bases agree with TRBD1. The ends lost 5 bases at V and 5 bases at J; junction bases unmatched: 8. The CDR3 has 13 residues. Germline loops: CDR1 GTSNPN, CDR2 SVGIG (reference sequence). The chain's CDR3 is CAWGDDRAYGYTF. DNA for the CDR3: TGTGCCTGGGGGGATGACAGGGCTTATGGCTACACCTTC.

The CDR3, as DNA: TGTGCCAGCAGCTTACTCCCTACAGGGGGCGGTTCACCCCTCCACTTT. Protein product: CASSLLPTGGGSPLHF. V gene TRBV14 combines with J gene TRBJ1-6; TRBD1 matches 9 bases. J gave up 9 bases and V 5 bases, and 11 bases lay outside the gene matches. The length of the CDR3 is 16 residues. In germline, CDR1 is SGHDN, CDR2 FVKESK.

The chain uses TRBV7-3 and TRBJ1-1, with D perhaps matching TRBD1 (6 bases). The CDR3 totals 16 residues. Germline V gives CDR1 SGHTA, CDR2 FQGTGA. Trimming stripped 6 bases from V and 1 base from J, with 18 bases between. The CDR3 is CASRSNRDTSNTEAFF. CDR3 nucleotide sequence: TGTGCCAGCAGGTCAAACCGGGACACGTCGAACACTGAAGCTTTCTTT.

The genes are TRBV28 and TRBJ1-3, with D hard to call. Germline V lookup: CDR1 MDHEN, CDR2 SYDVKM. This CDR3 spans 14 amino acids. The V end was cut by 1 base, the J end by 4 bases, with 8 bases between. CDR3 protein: CASSLLGSGNTIYF. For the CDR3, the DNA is TGTGCCAGCAGTTTATTGGGTTCCGGAAACACCATATATTTT.

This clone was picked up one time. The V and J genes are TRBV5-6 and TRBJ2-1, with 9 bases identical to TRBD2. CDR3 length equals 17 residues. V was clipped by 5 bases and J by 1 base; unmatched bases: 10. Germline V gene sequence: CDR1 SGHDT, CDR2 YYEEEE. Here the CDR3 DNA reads TGTGCCAGCAGTTATTTTAGCGGGAGTAATTCCTACAATGAGCAGTTCTTC. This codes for CASSYFSGSNSYNEQFF.

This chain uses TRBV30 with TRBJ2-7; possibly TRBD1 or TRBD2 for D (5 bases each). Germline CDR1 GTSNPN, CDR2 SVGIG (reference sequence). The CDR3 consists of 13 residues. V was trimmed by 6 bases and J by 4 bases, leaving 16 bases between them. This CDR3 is CACTGQDKYEQYF. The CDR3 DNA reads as TGTGCCTGTACGGGGCAGGACAAATACGAGCAGTACTTC.

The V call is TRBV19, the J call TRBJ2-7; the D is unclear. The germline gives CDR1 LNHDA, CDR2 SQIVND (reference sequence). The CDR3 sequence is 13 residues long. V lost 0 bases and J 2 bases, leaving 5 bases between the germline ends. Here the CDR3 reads CASSIEPAYEQYF. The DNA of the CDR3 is TGTGCCAGTAGTATAGAGCCAGCCTACGAGCAGTACTTC.

DNA for the CDR3: TGTGCCAGCAGCCGCGTCGGGACAGGGATGACTGAAGCTTTCTTT. Protein product: CASSRVGTGMTEAFF. The chain carries TRBV7-9 and TRBJ1-1; the match to TRBD1 covers 9 bases. The germline gives CDR1 SEHNR, CDR2 FQNEAQ (reference sequence). The CDR3 is made up of 15 amino acids. V dropped 5 bases and J dropped 5; count of bases not matched to a gene: 9.

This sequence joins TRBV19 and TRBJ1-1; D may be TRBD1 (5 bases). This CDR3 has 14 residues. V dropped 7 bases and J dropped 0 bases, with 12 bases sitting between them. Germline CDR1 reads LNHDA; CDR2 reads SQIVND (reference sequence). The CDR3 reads CASTLQAVNTEAFF. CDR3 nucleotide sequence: TGTGCCAGTACCCTACAGGCTGTGAACACTGAAGCTTTCTTT.

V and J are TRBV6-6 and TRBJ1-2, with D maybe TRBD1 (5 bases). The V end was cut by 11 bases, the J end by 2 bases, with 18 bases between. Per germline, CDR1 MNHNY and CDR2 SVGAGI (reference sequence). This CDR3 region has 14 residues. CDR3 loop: CAAWGRAANYGYTF. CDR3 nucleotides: TGTGCCGCGTGGGGACGTGCAGCAAACTATGGCTACACCTTC.

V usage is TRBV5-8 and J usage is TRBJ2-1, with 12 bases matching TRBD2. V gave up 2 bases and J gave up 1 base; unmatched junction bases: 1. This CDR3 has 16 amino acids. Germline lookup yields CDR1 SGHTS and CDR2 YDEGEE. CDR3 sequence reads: CASSLGTSGSYNEQFF. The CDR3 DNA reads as TGTGCCAGCAGCTTAGGGACTAGCGGGTCCTACAATGAGCAGTTCTTC.

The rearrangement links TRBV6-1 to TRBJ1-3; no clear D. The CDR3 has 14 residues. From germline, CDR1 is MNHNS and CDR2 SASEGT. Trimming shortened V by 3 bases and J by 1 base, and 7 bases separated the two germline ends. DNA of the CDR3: TGTGCCAGCAGTGAGCGGTGGTCTGGAAACACCATATATTTT. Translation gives CASSERWSGNTIYF.

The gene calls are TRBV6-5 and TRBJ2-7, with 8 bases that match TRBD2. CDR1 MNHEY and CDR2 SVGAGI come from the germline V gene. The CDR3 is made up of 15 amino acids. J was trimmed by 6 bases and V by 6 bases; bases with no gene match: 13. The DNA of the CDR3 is TGTGCCAGCAGGGACGTAGCGGGAAAGGGTCGCGAGCAGTACTTC. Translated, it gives CASRDVAGKGREQYF.

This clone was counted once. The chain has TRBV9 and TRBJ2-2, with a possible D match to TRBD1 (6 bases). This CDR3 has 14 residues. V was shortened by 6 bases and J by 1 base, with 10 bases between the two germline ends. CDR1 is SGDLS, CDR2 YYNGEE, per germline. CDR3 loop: CASTPGQNTGELFF. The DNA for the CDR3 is TGTGCCAGCACCCCGGGACAGAACACCGGGGAGCTGTTTTTT.

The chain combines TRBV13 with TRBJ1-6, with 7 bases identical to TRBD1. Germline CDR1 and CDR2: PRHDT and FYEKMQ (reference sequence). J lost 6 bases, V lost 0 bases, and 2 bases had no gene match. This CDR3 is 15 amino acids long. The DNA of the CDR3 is TGTGCCAGCAGCTTAGGGACAGGGAGTAATTCACCCCTCCACTTT. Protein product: CASSLGTGSNSPLHF. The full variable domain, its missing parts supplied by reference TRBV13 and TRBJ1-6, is AAGVIQSPRHLIKEKRETATLKCYPIPRHDTVYWYQQGPGQDPQFLISFYEKMQSDKGSIPDRFSAQQFSDYHSELNMSSLELGDSALYFCASSLGTGSNSPLHFGNGTRLTVT.

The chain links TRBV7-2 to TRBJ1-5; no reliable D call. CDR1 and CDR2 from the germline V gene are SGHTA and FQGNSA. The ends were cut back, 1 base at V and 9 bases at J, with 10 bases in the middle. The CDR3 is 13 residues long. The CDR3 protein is CASSLVPVGPQHF. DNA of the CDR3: TGTGCCAGCAGCTTAGTCCCCGTGGGGCCCCAGCATTTT.

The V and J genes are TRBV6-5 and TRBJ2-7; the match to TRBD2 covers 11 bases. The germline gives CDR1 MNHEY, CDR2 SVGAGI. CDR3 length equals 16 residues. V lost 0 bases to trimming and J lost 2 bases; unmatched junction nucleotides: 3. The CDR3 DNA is TGTGCCAGCAGTTACTCGGGGACTAGCGGAGCCTACGAGCAGTACTTC. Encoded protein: CASSYSGTSGAYEQYF.

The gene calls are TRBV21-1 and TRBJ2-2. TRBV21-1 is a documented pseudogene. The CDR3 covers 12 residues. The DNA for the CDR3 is TGTGCCACGTCCGTGGACACCGGGGAGCTGTTTTTT. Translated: CATSVDTGELFF.

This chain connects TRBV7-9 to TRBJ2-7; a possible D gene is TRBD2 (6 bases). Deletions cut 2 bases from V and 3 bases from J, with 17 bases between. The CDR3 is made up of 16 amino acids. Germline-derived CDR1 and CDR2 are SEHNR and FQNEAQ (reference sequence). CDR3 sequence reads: CASSLSLPGVGYEQYF. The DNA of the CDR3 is TGTGCCAGCAGCTTATCGCTCCCGGGAGTGGGCTACGAGCAGTACTTC.